The rows below give T cell receptor beta chains drawn from one sample of a study of blood T cell repertoires in COVID-19. Only in-frame clones appear in the TCRdb table, and some are missing; sequencing was by immunoSEQ multiplex PCR. The profile shows under 450,000 clones, around 89% of them singletons. The sample consisted of peripheral blood. These receptors were obtained from a woman aged 45-60 years with COVID-19, enrolled during active disease. Both conserved end residues are part of each CDR3. The D gene is left open where the match is weak. The size field is filled for only some rows; it gives once, few, many or a size class.

V gene,J gene,clone size,D gene,CDR3 protein,CDR3 DNA
TRBV30,TRBJ1-1,once,TRBD1,CAWSGTGWTEAFF,TGTGCCTGGAGTGGGACAGGGTGGACTGAAGCTTTCTTT
TRBV28,TRBJ1-5,-,-,CASSLYEVSNQPQHF,TGTGCCAGCAGTTTGTATGAGGTTAGCAATCAGCCCCAGCATTTT
TRBV5-1,TRBJ2-3,-,TRBD2,CASSGGLEVTDTQYF,TGCGCCAGCAGCGGGGGACTAGAGGTCACAGATACGCAGTATTTT
TRBV30,TRBJ1-5,-,-,CAWSRQNNQPQHF,TGTGCCTGGTCCCGACAGAACAATCAGCCCCAGCATTTT
TRBV6-5,TRBJ1-2,-,TRBD1,CASSYSGQGTYGYTF,TGTGCCAGCAGTTACTCGGGACAGGGGACCTATGGCTACACCTTC
TRBV28,TRBJ1-2,-,-,CASSATGRETYGYTF,TGTGCCAGCAGTGCTACAGGGCGGGAGACCTATGGCTACACCTTC
TRBV3-1/TRBV3-2,TRBJ2-5,-,-,CASSQVDKETQYF,TGTGCCAGCAGCCAAGTAGACAAAGAGACCCAGTACTTC
TRBV11-2,TRBJ1-2,-,-,CASSLWAGEHDGYTF,TGTGCCAGCAGCTTGTGGGCTGGGGAGCATGATGGCTACACCTTC
TRBV5-1,TRBJ2-3,-,-,CASSLAGTDTQYF,TGCGCCAGCAGCTTGGCCGGGACAGATACGCAGTATTTT
TRBV28,TRBJ1-2,-,TRBD1,CATMIGQGGYGYTF,TGTGCCACCATGATCGGACAGGGGGGATATGGCTACACCTTC
TRBV7-9,TRBJ1-2,-,-,CASSFQGQDYGYTF,TGTGCCAGCAGCTTTCAGGGCCAAGACTATGGCTACACCTTC
TRBV19,TRBJ1-2,-,TRBD1,CASSKQGARGYGYTF,TGTGCCAGTTCCAAACAGGGGGCGCGGGGCTATGGCTACACCTTC
TRBV11-2,TRBJ2-3,-,TRBD2,CASSLDTRGGTDTQYF,TGTGCCAGCAGCTTAGATACGCGGGGGGGCACAGATACGCAGTATTTT
TRBV10-2,TRBJ1-1,-,TRBD1,CASSGDRGGTEAFF,TGCGCCAGCAGCGGGGACAGGGGAGGCACTGAAGCTTTCTTT
TRBV3-1/TRBV3-2,TRBJ2-1,-,TRBD1,CASSPDRAPYNEQFF,TGTGCCAGCAGCCCGGACAGGGCGCCGTACAATGAGCAGTTCTTC
TRBV3-1/TRBV3-2,TRBJ2-6,-,-,CASSPSPGANVLTF,TGTGCCAGCAGCCCCAGTCCTGGGGCCAACGTCCTGACTTTC
TRBV6-5,TRBJ2-2,-,-,CAIPWTAANTGELFF,TGTGCCATCCCCTGGACAGCTGCGAACACCGGGGAGCTGTTTTTT
TRBV29-1,TRBJ1-1,-,-,CSAQVGSGEAFF,TGCAGCGCCCAAGTGGGCTCAGGTGAAGCTTTCTTT
TRBV5-6,TRBJ1-2,-,-,CASVPQGHPYGYTF,TGTGCCAGCGTCCCCCAGGGCCACCCCTATGGCTACACCTTC
TRBV27,TRBJ1-4,-,-,CASTQIGDEKLFF,TGTGCCAGCACCCAAATCGGGGATGAAAAACTGTTTTTT
TRBV25-1,TRBJ1-5,-,-,CASSERGSGAGQPQHF,TGTGCCAGCAGTGAAAGAGGGTCAGGGGCCGGTCAGCCCCAGCATTTT
TRBV5-1,TRBJ1-1,-,-,CASSIGGTENTEAFF,TGCGCCAGCAGCATAGGGGGTACGGAGAACACTGAAGCTTTCTTT
TRBV30,TRBJ1-5,-,-,CAWSPGLRDQPQHF,TGTGCCTGGAGTCCGGGCCTCAGGGATCAGCCCCAGCATTTT
TRBV5-1,TRBJ2-6,-,TRBD2,CASSYGFLAGAKGANVLTF,TGCGCCAGCAGCTATGGGTTTCTAGCGGGGGCGAAAGGGGCCAACGTCCTGACTTTC
TRBV9,TRBJ2-1,-,TRBD2,CASSVVGGSGGAGEQFF,TGTGCCAGCAGCGTAGTAGGCGGTAGCGGGGGGGCTGGTGAGCAGTTCTTC
TRBV6-1,TRBJ2-1,-,-,CASSDRGEQFF,TGTGCCAGCAGTGACCGGGGGGAGCAGTTCTTC
TRBV5-1,TRBJ2-1,once,TRBD2,CASSYTSAYNEQFF,TGCGCCAGCAGCTATACTAGCGCTTACAATGAGCAGTTCTTC
TRBV11-2,TRBJ1-2,-,-,CASSLGGDGGYTF,TGTGCCAGCAGCTTAGGGGGGGACGGGGGCTACACCTTC
TRBV28,TRBJ1-1,-,-,CASSLTVNTEAFF,TGTGCCAGCAGTTTAACAGTGAACACTGAAGCTTTCTTT
TRBV18,TRBJ2-5,-,-,CASSPLAAETQYF,TGTGCCAGCTCACCACTCGCGGCAGAGACCCAGTACTTC
TRBV13,TRBJ2-5,-,-,CASSLGEGGQETQYF,TGTGCCAGCAGCTTAGGAGAGGGGGGGCAGGAGACCCAGTACTTC
TRBV11-3,TRBJ1-4,-,-,CASSDLWTAEDTTNEKLFF,TGTGCCAGCAGCGACCTCTGGACAGCCGAAGATACAACTAATGAAAAACTGTTTTTT
TRBV7-2,TRBJ1-3,few,-,CASKWAGNANTIYF,TGTGCCAGCAAGTGGGCAGGGAATGCAAACACCATATATTTT
TRBV18,TRBJ1-1,-,-,CASSPPLNTEAFF,TGTGCCAGCTCCCCCCCTTTGAACACTGAAGCTTTCTTT
TRBV11-2,TRBJ1-2,-,-,CASTPGSIPGYTF,TGTGCCAGCACCCCTGGGAGCATACCTGGCTACACCTTC
TRBV6-5,TRBJ2-5,-,TRBD1,CASSYATGTETQYF,TGTGCCAGCAGTTATGCGACAGGGACAGAGACCCAGTACTTC
TRBV12-5,TRBJ1-1,-,-,CASGKGVSNTEAFF,TGTGCTAGTGGTAAGGGGGTTTCTAACACTGAAGCTTTCTTT
TRBV3-1/TRBV3-2,TRBJ1-6,-,TRBD1,CASSQRGDRGSPLHF,TGTGCCAGCAGCCAAAGAGGGGACAGGGGTTCACCCCTCCACTTT
TRBV3-1/TRBV3-2,TRBJ1-2,-,-,CASSPSGYGYTF,TGTGCCAGCAGCCCCTCGGGCTATGGCTACACCTTC
TRBV3-1/TRBV3-2,TRBJ2-5,-,-,CASSQAGYLRETQYF,TGTGCCAGCAGCCAAGCGGGGTATCTCCGAGAGACCCAGTACTTC
TRBV5-1,TRBJ1-2,few,-,CASSSATPSYGYTF,TGCGCCAGCAGCTCCGCCACCCCCAGCTATGGCTACACCTTC
TRBV28,TRBJ1-6,-,-,CASSLGQDGSPLHF,TGTGCCAGCAGTTTGGGGCAGGATGGTTCACCCCTCCACTTT
TRBV10-2,TRBJ1-1,-,-,CASSYAGEAFF,TGCGCCAGCAGTTATGCAGGAGAAGCTTTCTTT
TRBV6-1,TRBJ1-1,-,-,CASSEAGGRKAFF,TGTGCCAGCAGTGAAGCCGGGGGGCGAAAAGCTTTCTTT
TRBV19,TRBJ2-7,-,TRBD2,CASSIGTSGVLEQYF,TGTGCCAGTAGTATAGGCACTAGCGGGGTCCTCGAGCAGTACTTC
TRBV6-5,TRBJ1-1,-,TRBD1,CASSYSSPRTGGEAFF,TGTGCCAGCAGTTACTCGAGTCCCCGGACAGGGGGGGAAGCTTTCTTT
TRBV3-1/TRBV3-2,TRBJ1-2,-,-,CASSQGPSYTF,TGTGCCAGCAGCCAAGGGCCCTCCTACACCTTC
TRBV20-1,TRBJ1-4,-,-,CSARGSEKLFF,TGCAGTGCTAGAGGCAGTGAAAAACTGTTTTTT
TRBV3-1/TRBV3-2,TRBJ1-1,-,-,CASSQGPGQMNTEAFF,TGTGCCAGCAGCCAAGGCCCTGGACAGATGAACACTGAAGCTTTCTTT
TRBV2,TRBJ1-1,-,-,CASSGPRVNTEAFF,TGTGCCAGCAGTGGTCCCCGGGTAAACACTGAAGCTTTCTTT
TRBV6-5,TRBJ1-5,-,TRBD1,CASRTGGGQPQHF,TGTGCCAGCCGGACAGGGGGCGGTCAGCCCCAGCATTTT
TRBV7-3,TRBJ2-2,-,-,CASSLYIRNTGELFF,TGTGCCAGCAGCTTATACATTCGAAACACCGGGGAGCTGTTTTTT
TRBV6-5,TRBJ2-5,-,TRBD2,CASRPAGQETQYF,TGTGCCAGCCGACCAGCGGGGCAAGAGACCCAGTACTTC